The clone carrying this TCR beta chain was counted only a few times. The antigen is undetermined. This sample stems from a study of shared clonotypes between healthy human individuals. Whole-study findings and limits: The study found lower generation probabilities in non-shared clonotypes than in those shared by all four donors.

Produced via immunoSEQ multiplex PCR; TCRdb's table is partial and in-frame only. Among over a million clones listed, about four fifths were seen once. The CDR3 is 16 residues long. V trimming: 4 bases; J trimming: 4 bases; junction bases outside the gene matches: 6. Germline V gene data show CDR1 as SGHRS and CDR2 as YFSETQ. The clonotype was recovered from a man aged 18 to 29 in good health. Some clones in this sample may be carry-over from other donors' samples. Material for sequencing was memory CD4+ T cells from PBMCs. Subset indicated: CD45RA-negative fraction. V usage is TRBV5-1 and J usage is TRBJ1-4; 11 bases are shared with TRBD1. The CDR3, as DNA: TGCGCCAGCAGCCGGACAGGGGGCGTCATTAATGAAAAACTGTTTTTT. Protein: CASSRTGGVINEKLFF.